This T cell receptor (beta chain) was captured by sequencing in a study of T cell repertoires in cytomegalovirus infection. Study-level background: Indicated by public TCR beta signatures were CMV infection and matching HLA type.

In the case of this clonotype: The antigen is unknown. A much larger clonotype is one base distant, so this may be a read error.

There are 17 residues in the CDR3. CDR1 is MNHNS and CDR2 is SASEGT in the germline V gene. Unmatched junction bases numbered 10, after V lost 3 bases and J lost 8 bases. One entry per CDR3 protein results from TCRdb running MiXCR on the reads. There are a few hundred thousand distinct CDR3 sequences in the sample; around a sixth occur only once, and approximately 8% lies in the top ten. Findings and caveats of the study: Accumulated public TCR beta family frequency recognized individuals carrying CMV together with the relevant HLA. Clonotypes of TCR beta that were HLA-C-restricted and CMV-specific dominated the ex vivo response.

This TCR was sampled from a human donor in good health (CMV status not recorded). Some clones in this sample may be carry-over from other donors' samples. The source material was PBMCs. The chain employs TRBV6-1 and TRBJ2-1; 13 positions match TRBD2. The CDR3 nucleotides are TGTGCCAGCAGTGAGTCTCCGACTAGCGGGGGGTCTGATGAGCAGTTCTTC. Translating gives CASSESPTSGGSDEQFF.